What follows are 26 T cell receptor beta chains derived from one specimen sequenced in a study of T-cell memory formation after mild COVID-19. TCRdb used MiXCR to reprocess the 5' RACE reads, holding one entry per CDR3 protein. Altogether roughly 450,000 distinct CDR3 sequences are present, about 20% being singletons, with the ten largest covering about 12%. Sequenced: PBMCs or a T cell subset sorted from them (not recorded which). The receptors stem from an adult woman who had mild COVID-19 (a few samples of this study predate the infection). Cell type and time point are not known.

This clonotype was seen only a few times. The CDR3 here is CAWRWRRGGTDTQYF. The CDR3 DNA reads TGTGCCTGGAGATGGAGGCGGGGGGGCACAGATACGCAGTATTTT. The rearrangement uses TRBV30 and TRBJ2-3; 8 bases match TRBD2. Germline assignment: CDR1 GTSNPN and CDR2 SVGIG (reference sequence). After removal of 3 bases from V and 1 base from J, the junction contained 6 bases not matched to a gene. This CDR3 spans 15 amino acids.

The table lists this clonotype with a few counts. CDR3 sequence: CASSPMAQAGGYNEQFF. CDR3 nucleotide sequence: TGTGCCAGCAGCCCCATGGCCCAAGCGGGAGGCTACAATGAGCAGTTCTTC. V gene TRBV11-2 combines with J gene TRBJ2-1; TRBD2 agrees at 9 bases. The germline V gene encodes CDR1 SGHAT and CDR2 FQNNGV. The CDR3 has 17 residues. The ends lost 5 bases at V and 3 bases at J; junction bases unmatched: 11. The whole variable domain, remainder taken from reference TRBV11-2 and TRBJ2-1, is EAGVAQSPRYKIIEKRQSVAFWCNPISGHATLYWYQQILGQGPKLLIQFQNNGVVDDSQLPKDRFSAERLKGVDSTLKIQPAKLEDSAVYLCASSPMAQAGGYNEQFFGPGTRLTVL.

This clonotype was observed a handful of times. The J gene is TRBJ2-3, the V gene TRBV24-1; TRBD2 is a possible D gene (6 bases). The V end lost 9 bases, the J end lost 6 bases, and 6 bases lay between the germline ends. Germline V gives CDR1 KGHDR, CDR2 SFDVKD. CDR3 size: 10 residues. CDR3 protein: CATAGDTQYF. CDR3 coding DNA: TGTGCCACCGCGGGGGATACGCAGTATTTT.

The rearrangement joins TRBV5-1 to TRBJ2-7; D unresolved. CDR3 length: 14 amino acids. V shed 2 bases and J shed 0 bases, with 9 bases lying between them. CDR1 and CDR2 (germline): SGHRS, YFSETQ. The CDR3 reads CASSLRSASYEQYF. CDR3 nucleotide sequence: TGCGCCAGCAGCTTAAGGTCAGCCTCCTACGAGCAGTACTTC.

The genes are TRBV6-4 and TRBJ1-2; perhaps TRBD1 as D (5 bases). The CDR3 is 12 residues long. Per germline, CDR1 MRHNA and CDR2 SNTAGT. Between the trimmed V and J ends, which lost 2 bases and 8 bases, there was a span of 9 bases. The CDR3 loop reads CASSDGGVGYTF. In DNA form, the CDR3 reads TGTGCCAGCAGTGACGGAGGGGTCGGCTACACCTTC.

This clonotype was recorded many times. J is TRBJ2-3 and V is TRBV9; D remains ambiguous. Germline values: CDR1 SGDLS, CDR2 YYNGEE. The V end lost 0 bases, the J end lost 4 bases, and 3 bases lay between the germline ends. This CDR3 is built from 12 residues. The CDR3 loop is CASSVEPDTQYF. CDR3 coding DNA: TGTGCCAGCAGCGTAGAACCAGATACGCAGTATTTT.

This chain links TRBV5-1 with TRBJ2-1; 9 bases map to TRBD1. The V and J ends lost 1 base and 5 bases, in that order; junction bases with no gene match: 4. This CDR3 comprises 15 residues. The germline V gene encodes CDR1 SGHRS and CDR2 YFSETQ. CDR3 sequence reads: CASSLSTGGHNEQFF. CDR3 nucleotides: TGCGCCAGCAGCTTGTCCACAGGGGGCCACAATGAGCAGTTCTTC.

This clonotype came up a few times. J is TRBJ2-7 and V is TRBV29-1, with D possibly TRBD2 on 6 matching bases. Trimming removed 7 bases at V and 4 bases at J, with 17 bases between. Germline CDR1 and CDR2: SQVTM and ANQGSEA. The CDR3 is 13 residues long. CDR3 sequence reads: CSEAGPQVYEQYF. Written as DNA, the CDR3 is TGCAGCGAGGCGGGACCCCAAGTGTACGAGCAGTACTTC.

This clonotype was observed a few times. V gene TRBV5-1 combines with J gene TRBJ1-2; 9 positions match TRBD1. The ends lost 1 base at V and 1 base at J; junction bases unmatched: 5. From germline, CDR1 is SGHRS and CDR2 YFSETQ. The length of the CDR3 is 16 residues. The CDR3 bases are TGCGCCAGCAGCTTGACACAGGGGGCGGGTAACTATGGCTACACCTTC. It yields the protein CASSLTQGAGNYGYTF. Using reference TRBV5-1 and TRBJ1-2 for the parts outside the CDR3, the full variable domain is KAGVTQTPRYLIKTRGQQVTLSCSPISGHRSVSWYQQTPGQGLQFLFEYFSETQRNKGNFPGRFSGRQFSNSRSEMNVSTLELGDSALYLCASSLTQGAGNYGYTFGSGTRLTVV.

This clonotype was seen many times. This rearrangement joins TRBV7-3 to TRBJ1-5; D is ambiguous. Germline V gene sequence: CDR1 SGHTA, CDR2 FQGTGA. The ends were cut back, 5 bases at V and 0 bases at J, with 11 bases in the middle. CDR3 length: 15 residues. CDR3 in DNA: TGTGCCAGCAGCCCCGGACTCCTTAGCAATCAGCCCCAGCATTTT. Protein: CASSPGLLSNQPQHF.

The V and J genes are TRBV4-1 and TRBJ2-5, with 12 bases lining up with TRBD2. CDR3 length equals 16 residues. After removal of 4 bases from V and 2 bases from J, the junction contained 5 bases not matched to a gene. Germline V gives CDR1 MGHRA, CDR2 YSYEKL. The CDR3 here is CASSPASGGEQETQYF. The CDR3 coding sequence is TGCGCCAGCAGCCCGGCTAGCGGGGGGGAGCAAGAGACCCAGTACTTC.

This clonotype has just a few counts. This rearrangement joins TRBV5-1 to TRBJ2-7, with D unresolved. The CDR3 contains 14 residues. V was pared by 0 bases and J by 1 base, with 8 bases between. From germline, CDR1 is SGHRS and CDR2 YFSETQ. The CDR3 protein is CASSLDRESYEQYF. CDR3 nucleotide sequence: TGCGCCAGCAGCTTGGACAGAGAGTCCTACGAGCAGTACTTC.

V and J are TRBV19 and TRBJ2-3; 10 nucleotides align to TRBD2. With 7 bases clipped from V and 11 bases from J, the junction kept 15 bases outside the gene matches. This CDR3 is 15 amino acids long. CDR1 and CDR2 from the germline V gene are LNHDA and SQIVND (reference sequence). This CDR3 reads CASTPGWTSGKKQYF. In DNA form, the CDR3 reads TGTGCCAGTACTCCTGGGTGGACTAGCGGAAAAAAGCAGTATTTT.

The table lists this clonotype with a few counts. V gene TRBV7-9 combines with J gene TRBJ2-7; TRBD2 matches 11 bases. This CDR3 is 15 amino acids long. Losses at the gene ends were 5 bases for V and 1 base for J; bases not matched to a gene: 4. The germline CDR1 and CDR2 sequences are SEHNR and FQNEAQ (reference sequence). The CDR3: CASSALAGGSYEQYF. CDR3 in DNA: TGTGCCAGCAGCGCTTTAGCGGGAGGGTCCTACGAGCAGTACTTC.

The chain employs TRBV4-3 and TRBJ1-2, with TRBD1 matching 11 bases. This CDR3 has 15 amino acids. V trimming: 0 bases; J trimming: 8 bases; junction bases outside the gene matches: 5. Germline CDR1 is LGHNA and CDR2 is YSLEER. CDR3 sequence reads: CASSQDRTGGVGYTF. As DNA, the CDR3 is TGCGCCAGCAGCCAAGATCGGACAGGGGGCGTAGGCTACACCTTC.

The chain joins TRBV20-1 to TRBJ2-7; D not certain. The CDR3 is 15 amino acids. The germline V gene encodes CDR1 DFQATT and CDR2 SNEGSKA (reference sequence). Trimming took 2 bases from V and 3 from J, leaving 17 bases between them. As DNA, the CDR3 is TGCAGTGCTAGACTTCCGGGCCGTCCCCACTACGAGCAGTACTTC. Translating gives CSARLPGRPHYEQYF.

The table lists this clonotype with a few counts. The rearrangement joins TRBV5-1 to TRBJ1-1, with TRBD1 matching 8 bases. Germline V CDR1 and CDR2: SGHRS, YFSETQ. This CDR3 spans 12 amino acids. V was clipped by 2 bases and J by 6 bases; unmatched bases: 0. This CDR3 reads CASSLQGAEAFF. DNA for the CDR3: TGCGCCAGCAGCTTACAGGGGGCTGAAGCTTTCTTT. Drawing the rest from reference TRBV5-1 and TRBJ1-1, the complete variable domain is KAGVTQTPRYLIKTRGQQVTLSCSPISGHRSVSWYQQTPGQGLQFLFEYFSETQRNKGNFPGRFSGRQFSNSRSEMNVSTLELGDSALYLCASSLQGAEAFFGQGTRLTVV.

This chain joins TRBV6-1 and TRBJ1-4, with TRBD1 identical over 7 bases. CDR3 length equals 13 residues. CDR1 is MNHNS and CDR2 is SASEGT in the germline V gene. J lost 10 bases, V lost 2 bases, and 4 bases had no gene match. The CDR3 nucleotides are TGTGCCAGCAGTGAAAGGGGGCCCACAAAACTGTTTTTT. This sequence encodes CASSERGPTKLFF.

As for this clonotype: The junction and the germline gene differ at one end; a read error may be behind it. The V and J genes are TRBV3-1 and TRBJ1-1; 9 positions match TRBD1. The CDR3 contains 15 residues. Germline values: CDR1 LGHDT, CDR2 YNNKEL (reference sequence). DNA of the CDR3: TGTGCCATCAGCCCCCGGGACAGGGTGAACACTGAAGCTTTCTTT. Translated, it gives CAISPRDRVNTEAFF.

V is TRBV12-3 or TRBV12-4 and J is TRBJ2-1; 12 positions agree with TRBD2. CDR3 length: 14 residues. Trimming at V came to 4 bases and at J to 10 bases, leaving 5 bases not matched to a gene. As DNA, the CDR3 is TGTGCCAGCAGTTCGGGGGGACTAGCGGGCGAGCAGTTCTTC. This sequence encodes CASSSGGLAGEQFF.

The rearrangement links TRBV20-1 to TRBJ2-7, with 8 bases identical to TRBD2. Germline CDR1 and CDR2: DFQATT and SNEGSKA (reference sequence). The CDR3 covers 12 residues. The V gene end was trimmed by 6 bases and the J gene end by 3 bases; junction bases not matched to a gene: 4. CDR3 residues: CSAGSGIYEQYF. In DNA form, the CDR3 reads TGCAGTGCCGGTAGCGGGATCTACGAGCAGTACTTC.

This sequence joins TRBV19 and TRBJ2-2, with 7 bases lining up with TRBD2. V lost 6 bases and J lost 2; bases outside the gene matches: 6. The germline CDR1 and CDR2 sequences are LNHDA and SQIVND (reference sequence). CDR3 length: 15 residues. The CDR3 DNA reads TGTGCCAGTAGCCTAAGCGGGATAAACACCGGGGAGCTGTTTTTT. Translating gives CASSLSGINTGELFF.

This clonotype has ten or more counts. The rearrangement links TRBV4-3 to TRBJ1-5, with TRBD1 matching 7 bases. V shed 1 base and J 7 bases; nucleotides not matched to a gene: 4. The V gene's germline CDR1 is LGHNA and CDR2 YSLEER. The CDR3 has 14 amino acids. DNA of the CDR3: TGCGCCAGCAGCCAAGGGACAGGAGACCAGCCCCAGCATTTT. It codes for CASSQGTGDQPQHF.

This clonotype was counted between two and nine times. This chain joins TRBV20-1 and TRBJ1-6; 8 bases match TRBD1. CDR3 length: 15 residues. V was clipped by 6 bases and J by 3 bases; unmatched bases: 7. CDR1 is DFQATT and CDR2 is SNEGSKA in the germline V gene (reference sequence). In nucleotides, the CDR3 is TGCAGTGCCGAGTCCGGGACAGGCTATAATTCACCCCTCCACTTT. This sequence encodes CSAESGTGYNSPLHF.

The rearrangement joins TRBV7-2 to TRBJ1-1; maybe TRBD1 (5 bases). V lost 0 bases and J lost 1, with 15 bases in between. Looked up from germline, CDR1 is SGHTA and CDR2 is FQGNSA. The length of the CDR3 is 17 residues. CDR3 DNA: TGTGCCAGCAGCTTAGCTTTGCTCGGGGCTCGGAACACTGAAGCTTTCTTT. Translating gives CASSLALLGARNTEAFF.

V is TRBV7-2 and J is TRBJ1-4; a weak D match, TRBD1 (6 bases). This CDR3 is built from 16 residues. V was pared by 3 bases and J by 7 bases, with 18 bases between. Per germline, CDR1 SGHTA and CDR2 FQGNSA. The CDR3 sequence is CASSFATGGAGEKLFF. CDR3 sequence (DNA): TGTGCCAGCAGCTTCGCAACCGGGGGGGCGGGTGAAAAACTGTTTTTT. Complete variable domain (other parts from reference TRBV7-2 and TRBJ1-4): GAGVSQSPSNKVTEKGKDVELRCDPISGHTALYWYRQSLGQGLEFLIYFQGNSAPDKSGLPSDRFSAERTGGSVSTLTIQRTQQEDSAVYLCASSFATGGAGEKLFFGSGTQLSVL.